Shown below are 12 T cell receptor beta chains from a single sample sequenced in a study of blood T cells in healthy people across ages. For the second PCR, which ran for about 6 to 11 cycles, a sample-barcoded 5' primer and a J-beta primer mix were used. TCRdb reprocessed the 5' RACE reads via MiXCR and lists one record per CDR3 protein. Of roughly 680,000 distinct CDR3 sequences in the sample, 40% to 65% were seen once. Specimen: blood. The receptors were sampled from a woman older than 75 in good health.

This clonotype appeared many times. V is TRBV7-9 and J is TRBJ1-2; no reliable D call. Trimming took 1 base from V and 12 from J, leaving 12 bases between them. The CDR3 covers 12 residues. The germline gives CDR1 SEHNR, CDR2 FQNEAQ (reference sequence). The CDR3 DNA follows: TGTGCCAGCAGCTTAGACACGACGGCCAACACCTTC. Its protein is CASSLDTTANTF.

There are many counts of this clonotype. The CDR3 sequence is CASSLEVFGSYEQYF. The CDR3 DNA sequence: TGTGCCAGCAGCTTAGAAGTTTTCGGCTCCTACGAGCAGTACTTC. The chain couples TRBV7-2 to TRBJ2-7; no firm D call. V was pared by 1 base and J by 0 bases, with 10 bases between. CDR3 length: 15 amino acids. Germline V gene data show CDR1 as SGHTA and CDR2 as FQGNSA.

This clonotype has a count of ten or more. This chain uses TRBV12-3 or TRBV12-4 with TRBJ2-1; TRBD1 aligns across 8 bases. Trimming at V came to 3 bases and at J to 6 bases, leaving 10 bases not matched to a gene. This CDR3 is built from 16 residues. CDR3 DNA: TGTGCCAGCAGTTTTTTAGGACAGGGATATGGCAATGAGCAGTTCTTC. Translating gives CASSFLGQGYGNEQFF.

This rearrangement joins TRBV7-2 to TRBJ2-7; D is unresolved. CDR3 length equals 14 residues. Per germline, CDR1 SGHTA and CDR2 FQGNSA. Deletions cut 2 bases from V and 2 bases from J, with 10 bases between. The chain's CDR3 is CASSLNMRAYEQYF. CDR3 coding DNA: TGTGCCAGCAGCTTAAACATGCGTGCCTACGAGCAGTACTTC.

A remark on this clonotype: Compared with germline, one end of the junction differs, possibly owing to a read error. The rearrangement joins TRBV12-3 or TRBV12-4 to TRBJ2-1; D is possibly TRBD2 (5 bases). There are 13 residues in the CDR3. CDR3 sequence (DNA): TGTGCCAGCAGTTTAAGGTCGGGGAATGAGCAGTTATTC. It translates to CASSLRSGNEQLF.

This clonotype was counted only a few times. The chain joins TRBV29-1 to TRBJ2-3; TRBD1 aligns across 9 bases. V gave up 2 bases and J gave up 6 bases; unmatched junction bases: 9. CDR1 is SQVTM and CDR2 is ANQGSEA in the germline V gene. The CDR3 has 15 residues. The CDR3 sequence is CSVELGQGGDDTQYF. Written as DNA, the CDR3 is TGCAGCGTTGAACTGGGACAGGGAGGAGACGATACGCAGTATTTT.

The gene calls are TRBV20-1 and TRBJ2-1; either TRBD1 or TRBD2 may supply D (5 bases each). This CDR3 has 15 residues. Trimming cost V 2 bases and J 5 bases, with 16 bases left between them. CDR1 DFQATT and CDR2 SNEGSKA come from the germline V gene (reference sequence). This chain's CDR3 is CSARRVGVGHNEQFF. Here the CDR3 DNA reads TGCAGTGCTAGACGCGTGGGAGTGGGGCACAATGAGCAGTTCTTC.

The gene calls are TRBV20-1 and TRBJ1-5; maybe TRBD1 (6 bases). Germline CDR1 reads DFQATT; CDR2 reads SNEGSKA (reference sequence). The CDR3 totals 13 residues. The V end lost 6 bases, the J end lost 5 bases, and 14 bases lay between the germline ends. CDR3 loop: CSADRTWDQPQHF. In DNA form, the CDR3 reads TGCAGTGCCGACAGGACCTGGGATCAGCCCCAGCATTTT.

This clonotype was picked up many times. The V gene is TRBV2, the J gene TRBJ2-1; no firm D call. Germline V gene sequence: CDR1 SNHLY, CDR2 FYNNEI. There are 10 residues in the CDR3. Deletions cut 6 bases from V and 10 bases from J, with 7 bases between. The CDR3 DNA reads TGTGCCAGCAGGGTATTAGAGCAGTTCTTC. Its protein product is CASRVLEQFF.

The chain joins TRBV7-3 to TRBJ2-7; 7 bases match TRBD2. V dropped 2 bases and J dropped 7; count of bases not matched to a gene: 2. Germline-derived CDR1 and CDR2 are SGHTA and FQGTGA. The length of the CDR3 is 12 residues. The CDR3 nucleotides read TGTGCCAGCAGCTTACTCGGGAGGGAGCAGTACTTC. Protein product: CASSLLGREQYF.

This clonotype was picked up a small number of times. CDR3 in amino acids: CASSPQPNSYNEQFF. CDR3 in DNA: TGTGCCAGCAGCCCCCAGCCTAACTCCTACAATGAGCAGTTCTTC. The chain uses TRBV7-3 and TRBJ2-1, with no clear D. This CDR3 spans 15 amino acids. Deletions cut 5 bases from V and 0 bases from J, with 11 bases between. The germline CDR1 and CDR2 sequences are SGHTA and FQGTGA.

The chain uses TRBV11-2 and TRBJ2-1; D might be TRBD2 (5 bases). Matching the DNA end better, TRBJ2-7 makes the J call doubtful. Germline CDR1 is SGHAT and CDR2 is FQNNGV. The CDR3 has 17 residues. The CDR3 DNA sequence: TGTGCCAGCAGCTTTCGTCCAGCGGCGAGCTCCTACAATGAGCAGTACTTC. Amino acid sequence: CASSFRPAASSYNEQYF.